The clone carrying this TCR beta chain appeared once. Relative to the germline gene, one junction end is altered; a read error may explain this. The data originate from a study of tumor-infiltrating lymphocytes in primary liver carcinoma. For each extraction, RNA and DNA were obtained together from approximately 20-30 mg of unsorted bulk tissue. Germline V gives CDR1 SGHNT, CDR2 YENEEA. The CDR3 is 15 amino acids. A constant-region primer served to make TCR beta cDNA from 500 to 550 ng total RNA. ARM-PCR was slightly modified, and three nested multiplex PCR rounds with it gave rise to the TCR beta libraries. TRBV1-TRBV30 forward primers paired with a C-beta reverse primer were used in the first two PCR rounds, which ran approximately 11 cycles each. Using its own MiXCR run on the multiplex PCR reads, TCRdb lists one record per CDR3 protein. The sample lists approximately 110,000 distinct CDR3 sequences, 50% to 70% occurring once.

Input material: liver tumor tissue from sampling region 1. Subset of the sample: tumor region T1, superior pole. The chain employs TRBV11-3 and TRBJ2-2; perhaps TRBD2 as D (5 bases). The receptor's source is a woman aged 55 to 70 with primary liver carcinoma and hepatitis B virus infection. DNA of the CDR3: TGTGCCAGCAGCTCTCCGCAAAGACCGACCGGGGAGCTGTTTTTC. Translation gives CASSSPQRPTGELFF.